What follows are 18 T cell receptor beta chains derived from one specimen sequenced in a study of blood T cell repertoires in COVID-19. Libraries were prepared by immunoSEQ multiplex PCR; TCRdb keeps only in-frame clonotypes and omits some of them. This table has around 130,000 clones, around 89% appearing once. Sequenced sample: peripheral blood. The receptor set was obtained from a man in his sixties or seventies with active COVID-19.

The V call is TRBV7-2, the J call TRBJ2-7, with 10 positions matching TRBD2. Germline V lookup: CDR1 SGHTA, CDR2 FQGNSA. The CDR3 consists of 15 residues. J gave up 4 bases and V 6 bases, and 9 bases lay outside the gene matches. CDR3 nucleotides: TGTGCCAGCAGGGACCAGGGACTAGCGACTTACGAGCAGTACTTC. It encodes CASRDQGLATYEQYF.

The chain has TRBV27 and TRBJ2-7; 16 bases match TRBD2. Germline V gives CDR1 MNHEY, CDR2 SMNVEV (reference sequence). V gave up 6 bases and J gave up 4 bases; unmatched junction bases: 0. This CDR3 contains 14 residues. This chain's CDR3 is CASRGLAGGYEQYF. The DNA of the CDR3 is TGTGCCAGCAGGGGACTAGCGGGAGGGTACGAGCAGTACTTC.

This clone has only one observation. The chain employs TRBV3-1 (or the pseudogene TRBV3-2) and TRBJ2-7; a possible D gene is TRBD2 (5 bases). Germline assignment: CDR1 LGHDT and CDR2 YNNKEL (reference sequence). The V and J ends lost 0 bases and 1 base respectively, with 19 bases between them. This CDR3 region has 18 residues. CDR3 nucleotide sequence: TGTGCCAGCAGCCAAGATCGAGCGGAACGGCTGTCTTCCTACGAGCAGTACTTC. As protein: CASSQDRAERLSSYEQYF.

This clone was counted between two and nine times. This chain joins TRBV4-2 and TRBJ1-3; the match to TRBD1 covers 8 bases. This CDR3 has 18 residues. After removal of 3 bases from V and 3 bases from J, the junction contained 13 bases not matched to a gene. Germline values: CDR1 LGHNA, CDR2 YNFKEQ. The CDR3 here is CASSQELAQGASGNTIYF. The CDR3 coding sequence is TGTGCCAGCAGCCAGGAGTTGGCCCAGGGGGCCAGTGGAAACACCATATATTTT.

The CDR3 loop is CASSVETGSRYEQYF. The CDR3 DNA follows: TGTGCCAGCAGCGTAGAAACAGGGAGCAGGTACGAGCAGTACTTC. V and J are TRBV9 and TRBJ2-7; weak D call: TRBD1 (6 bases). The germline V gene has CDR1 SGDLS and CDR2 YYNGEE. Trimming pared 0 bases from V and 4 bases from J, leaving 14 bases between. The CDR3 has 15 residues. The full variable domain, its missing parts supplied by reference TRBV9 and TRBJ2-7, is DSGVTQTPKHLITATGQRVTLRCSPRSGDLSVYWYQQSLDQGLQFLIQYYNGEERAKGNILERFSAQQFPDLHSELNLSSLELGDSALYFCASSVETGSRYEQYFGPGTRLTVT.

The CDR3: CASSLTKTGTSRYNEQFF. CDR3 bases: TGCGCCAGCAGCTTAACCAAAACCGGGACTAGCAGGTACAATGAGCAGTTCTTC. This chain links TRBV5-1 with TRBJ2-1, with 9 bases identical to TRBD2. Germline V gene sequence: CDR1 SGHRS, CDR2 YFSETQ. The V segment lost 2 bases and the J segment 4 bases; nucleotides outside the gene matches: 13. The length of the CDR3 is 18 residues.

V and J are TRBV14 and TRBJ1-3, with TRBD1 as a possible D gene (6 bases). CDR3 length: 15 amino acids. With 1 base removed from V and 4 bases from J, the gap between germline ends came to 11 bases. Germline CDR1 reads SGHDN; CDR2 reads FVKESK. The CDR3: CASSQVTGLGNTIYF. The DNA of the CDR3 is TGTGCCAGCAGCCAAGTAACAGGGCTCGGAAACACCATATATTTT.

The chain combines TRBV28 with TRBJ2-1, with TRBD2 as a possible D gene (5 bases). Germline V lookup: CDR1 MDHEN, CDR2 SYDVKM. The CDR3 consists of 14 residues. Trimming left V 6 bases short and J 3 bases short, with 12 bases between. In nucleotides, the CDR3 is TGTGCCAGCAGACCAGGACTTCTCTACAATGAGCAGTTCTTC. It yields the protein CASRPGLLYNEQFF.

The rearrangement joins TRBV2 to TRBJ2-7, with 13 bases fitting TRBD2. CDR3 size: 16 residues. V trimming: 7 bases; J trimming: 0 bases; junction bases outside the gene matches: 6. Germline lookup yields CDR1 SNHLY and CDR2 FYNNEI. The CDR3 here is CASTGTSGIPSYEQYF. CDR3 in DNA: TGTGCCAGCACCGGGACTAGCGGGATCCCCTCCTACGAGCAGTACTTC.

This clone appeared once. J is TRBJ2-7 and V is TRBV28; D remains ambiguous. The CDR3 is 13 residues long. Between the trimmed V and J ends, which lost 6 bases and 0 bases, there was a span of 9 bases. CDR1 is MDHEN and CDR2 is SYDVKM in the germline V gene. CDR3 sequence (DNA): TGTGCCAGCAGGTCCACAGCCTCCTACGAGCAGTACTTC. It yields the protein CASRSTASYEQYF.

V and J are TRBV5-4 and TRBJ1-1, with TRBD1 as a possible D gene (5 bases). Trimming took 6 bases from V and 5 from J, leaving 17 bases between them. This CDR3 spans 14 amino acids. The germline V gene encodes CDR1 SGHNT and CDR2 YYREEE (reference sequence). CDR3 sequence (DNA): TGTGCCAGCACCCCTCCCACTGGGGGGACTGAAGCTTTCTTT. It specifies CASTPPTGGTEAFF.

This clone was seen more than once but under ten times. The chain carries TRBV4-2 and TRBJ2-1; 14 nucleotides line up with TRBD2. Germline CDR1 is LGHNA and CDR2 is YNFKEQ. V shed 3 bases and J 4 bases; nucleotides not matched to a gene: 8. This CDR3 has 18 amino acids. The CDR3 coding sequence is TGTGCCAGCAGCCACGGGACTAGCGGGAGCGTCGGGTACAATGAGCAGTTCTTC. This encodes CASSHGTSGSVGYNEQFF.

The chain joins TRBV7-6 to TRBJ2-7; TRBD2 matches at 9 bases. The CDR3 runs to 17 residues. CDR1 SGHVS and CDR2 FNYEAQ come from the germline V gene. V shed 1 base, J shed 5 bases, and the junction held 12 bases outside the gene matches. Here the CDR3 reads CASSLGLAGKTIHEQYF. The CDR3 DNA sequence: TGTGCCAGCAGCTTAGGGCTAGCGGGAAAGACGATCCACGAGCAGTACTTC.

The V call is TRBV9, the J call TRBJ2-2; 14 bases map to TRBD2. CDR3 length equals 17 residues. Germline lookup yields CDR1 SGDLS and CDR2 YYNGEE. V shed 4 bases and J 7 bases; nucleotides not matched to a gene: 9. This CDR3 is CASSQTSGRASGGELFF. In DNA form, the CDR3 reads TGTGCCAGCAGCCAGACTAGCGGGAGGGCTAGTGGCGGGGAGCTGTTTTTT.

For the CDR3, the DNA is TGCGCCAGCAGCTCGGCCACCGGGACAGCTAACACTGAAGCTTTCTTT. Translation gives CASSSATGTANTEAFF. The chain recombines TRBV5-1 with TRBJ1-1; 7 nucleotides match TRBD1. The CDR3 runs to 16 residues. Germline CDR1 reads SGHRS; CDR2 reads YFSETQ. The V segment lost 3 bases and the J segment 2 bases; nucleotides outside the gene matches: 10.

This chain links TRBV5-8 with TRBJ2-7; D perhaps matches TRBD2 (6 bases). This CDR3 has 15 residues. Trimming took 6 bases from V and 2 from J, leaving 18 bases between them. Germline V gene data show CDR1 as SGHTS and CDR2 as YDEGEE. CDR3 amino acids: CASTTNPSDAYEQYF. The CDR3 DNA is TGTGCCAGCACAACCAATCCTAGCGACGCCTACGAGCAGTACTTC.

The chain recombines TRBV28 with TRBJ1-1, with TRBD1 matching over 7 bases. The CDR3 totals 15 residues. V trimming: 5 bases; J trimming: 1 base; junction bases outside the gene matches: 7. Looked up from germline, CDR1 is MDHEN and CDR2 is SYDVKM. CDR3 bases: TGTGCCAGCAGTCCCCAGGGACAGAAGAACACTGAAGCTTTCTTT. It translates to CASSPQGQKNTEAFF.

The chain has TRBV12-1 and TRBJ1-2; TRBD1, the table's D call, lacks a check against the DNA. TRBV12-1 is listed as a pseudogene. The CDR3 extends over 13 amino acids. CDR3 sequence: CASRPGLGYGYTF. The CDR3 DNA sequence: TGTGCCAGCCGTCCAGGGTTGGGCTATGGCTACACCTTC.